This TCR beta chain was identified during a study of blood T cell repertoires in COVID-19 (dated by TCRdb to 2018 to 2020). Concerning the study at large: Samples covering the acute and convalescent phases of COVID-19 were provided by collaborators in the United States, Italy and Spain. The repertoires were released in a freely available public database meant as a resource for research on the immune response to SARS-CoV-2. The samples were drawn from the first 160 participants of the ongoing ImmuneRACE study and from 950 to 1,500 subjects provided by 6 global collaborators. Subjects who had been exposed to COVID-19, were actively infected with it, or had recovered from it provided the deeply sampled blood TCRbeta repertoires that made up the dataset. The prospective study material was composed of cDNA or gDNA derived from T cells, B-cell-depleted T cells, or PBMCs. HLA class I and class II types, where available, came from metadata supplied by the sample provider rather than from assay-based typing. A de-identified subject ID, COVID-19 status, age in years and sex were almost always included in the sample metadata.

TCRbeta CDR3 regions were amplified from genomic DNA by means of the immunoSEQ Assay, a bias-controlled multiplex PCR. Processing in the source paper ran as follows. The number of nucleated cells in each sample was estimated from the amplification of reference gene primers within the assay. To quantify the absolute abundance of each unique TCRbeta CDR3 rearrangement, sequence reads were collapsed and filtered. Productive Simpson clonality was computed per sample as the square root of Simpson's diversity index over productive rearrangements. TCRdb's version of the immuneACCESS table is confined to in-frame rearrangements and falls short of the full clone set. An unresolved V gene accounts for under half of the shortfall where checked; the remainder is of unknown origin. V, J and clone size derive from that table, while D and trimming were established from the DNA sequence. In this sample the table shows approximately 240,000 clones, around 84% of which occur a single time. The top ten constitute around 18% of the sample.

Beyond this particular receptor, the publication reports: Clinical and demographic metadata were provided uncurated, with the amount varying by source and participant.

V lost 0 bases and J lost 4 bases; the stretch between them is 13 bases long. The CDR3 runs 15 residues from the cysteine to the phenylalanine. The sequence is cut down to CDR3 DNA, 45 bases in frame from base 1. Reading the germline V gene (reference sequence) gives CDR1 SGHNT and CDR2 YYREEE. Concerning this clone: Its antigen specificity is not known. No much larger clone is present one base from it, and per-base qualities are unavailable.

Each collaborating institution followed its own protocols to collect whole blood in K2EDTA tubes. For TCRbeta analysis, collaborators shipped samples as frozen whole blood, isolated PBMCs, or DNA extracted from either of those sample types. The specimen was peripheral blood. The receptor comes from a woman of 80 years or more with active or convalescent COVID-19. The sequence links TRBV5-4 to TRBJ1-1; the D region possibly corresponds to TRBD1 (6 bases align). The nucleotides are TGTGCCAGCAGCTTGGCCACAGGGCGTAGCACTGAAGCTTTCTTT. Its amino acids are CASSLATGRSTEAFF. Reference TRBV5-4 and TRBJ1-1 genes cover what lies past the CDR3, so the full variable domain is ETGVTQSPTHLIKTRGQQVTLRCSSQSGHNTVSWYQQALGQGPQFIFQYYREEENGRGNFPPRFSGLQFPNYSSELNVNALELDDSALYLCASSLATGRSTEAFFGQGTRLTVV.